The 23 T cell receptor beta chains listed next were all sequenced from one sample in a study of CD8+ T cells in alopecia areata. RNA extraction and reverse transcription yielded cDNA as sequencing template. Produced via immunoSEQ multiplex PCR; TCRdb's table is partial and in-frame only. The data show some 100,000 clones, with roughly 56% seen just once and 16% held by the top ten. Treatment described: oral pan-JAK inhibitor, 5-10 mg twice daily. The input for sequencing was CD8+ T cells sorted from blood, taken at approximately week 55, from a patient treated with tofacitinib. Receptors originate from a human donor with alopecia areata.

This sequence joins TRBV2 and TRBJ1-2, with 10 bases matching TRBD1. Trimming removed 8 bases from V and 2 bases from J; junction bases left unmatched: 14. The CDR3 sequence is 17 residues long. Germline CDR1 reads SNHLY; CDR2 reads FYNNEI. The CDR3 region has the DNA TGTGCCAGCTTTTCCATGTTTGGGACAGGGGTCAACTATGGCTACACCTTC. Translated, it gives CASFSMFGTGVNYGYTF. The full variable domain, with the rest looked up from reference TRBV2 and TRBJ1-2, is EPEVTQTPSHQVTQMGQEVILRCVPISNHLYFYWYRQILGQKVEFLVSFYNNEISEKSEIFDDQFSVERPDGSNFTLKIRSTKLEDSAMYFCASFSMFGTGVNYGYTFGSGTRLTVV.

This clone came up a few times. The rearrangement uses TRBV10-3 and TRBJ2-7; 7 bases map to TRBD1. Germline V CDR1 and CDR2: ENHRY, SYGVKD. There are 16 residues in the CDR3. The V and J ends lost 0 bases and 1 base, in that order; junction bases with no gene match: 6. The CDR3 DNA sequence: TGTGCCATCAGTGAGTCCGACAGGGTCGTATCCTACGAGCAGTACTTC. As protein: CAISESDRVVSYEQYF.

This chain uses TRBV4-1 with TRBJ1-5; perhaps TRBD1 as D (6 bases). Germline V gives CDR1 MGHRA, CDR2 YSYEKL. Trimming took 1 base from V and 10 from J, leaving 8 bases between them. The CDR3 extends over 12 amino acids. DNA for the CDR3: TGCGCCAGCAGCCAAGGACAGGAACCCCAGCATTTT. Its translation: CASSQGQEPQHF.

The gene calls are TRBV7-6 and TRBJ2-7; TRBD1 agrees at 7 bases. The CDR3 runs to 13 residues. V trimming: 5 bases; J trimming: 3 bases; junction bases outside the gene matches: 4. Germline CDR1 and CDR2: SGHVS and FNYEAQ. The chain's CDR3 is CASSPDRNYEQYF. The CDR3 DNA follows: TGTGCCAGCAGCCCGGACAGGAACTACGAGCAGTACTTC.

This clone turned up a few times. V usage is TRBV4-1 and J usage is TRBJ2-1; 8 bases are a match to TRBD2. Germline V lookup: CDR1 MGHRA, CDR2 YSYEKL. V dropped 2 bases and J dropped 3; count of bases not matched to a gene: 3. The CDR3 consists of 15 residues. CDR3 sequence (DNA): TGCGCCAGCAGCCAATACGGGGGGGGCTACAATGAGCAGTTCTTC. Its translation is CASSQYGGGYNEQFF.

This clone was observed once. The J gene is TRBJ2-1, the V gene TRBV15; 10 bases map to TRBD1. The length of the CDR3 is 17 residues. V was pared by 4 bases and J by 4 bases, with 10 bases of the junction left unmatched. The germline V gene encodes CDR1 LNHNV and CDR2 YYDKDF (reference sequence). CDR3 DNA: TGTGCCACCAGCACCCTACTCCCGGGACAGGGGTACAATGAGCAGTTCTTC. It yields the protein CATSTLLPGQGYNEQFF.

This clone came up a few times. The gene calls are TRBV7-8 and TRBJ2-1, with D perhaps TRBD2 (6 bases). The germline V gene has CDR1 SGHVS and CDR2 FQNEAQ. CDR3 length: 15 residues. V was cut by 5 bases and J by 7 bases, with 18 bases left in between. CDR3 coding DNA: TGTGCCAGCAGCGCGGGACCGGCCGAGTGGAATGAGCAGTTCTTC. Amino acids: CASSAGPAEWNEQFF.

V is TRBV5-1 and J is TRBJ2-1, with a tentative D call TRBD1 (5 bases). The CDR3 has 18 amino acids. Germline CDR1 and CDR2: SGHRS and YFSETQ. V was shortened by 3 bases and J by 0 bases, with 19 bases between the two germline ends. CDR3 residues: CASSSATVDISSYNEQFF. The CDR3 DNA sequence: TGCGCCAGCAGCTCCGCGACTGTGGACATTAGCTCCTACAATGAGCAGTTCTTC.

V is TRBV27 and J is TRBJ2-7; D might be TRBD1 (5 bases). Germline assignment: CDR1 MNHEY and CDR2 SMNVEV (reference sequence). The CDR3 covers 14 residues. Between the trimmed V and J ends, which lost 1 base and 3 bases, there was a span of 10 bases. The CDR3 loop reads CASSLYGRDYEQYF. CDR3 nucleotides: TGTGCCAGCAGTTTATATGGCAGGGACTACGAGCAGTACTTC.

The CDR3 nucleotides are TGTGCCAGCAGTGGACTAGCGGGCACAGATACGCAGTATTTT. This encodes CASSGLAGTDTQYF. This chain links TRBV2 with TRBJ2-3; TRBD2 matches at 9 bases. The V segment lost 4 bases and the J segment 1 base; nucleotides outside the gene matches: 0. From germline, CDR1 is SNHLY and CDR2 FYNNEI. This CDR3 has 14 amino acids.

The chain combines TRBV5-1 with TRBJ1-1, with 9 positions matching TRBD1. The ends lost 0 bases at V and 0 bases at J; junction bases unmatched: 0. Germline V gene data show CDR1 as SGHRS and CDR2 as YFSETQ. CDR3 length: 15 residues. The CDR3 protein is CASSLGTGVNTEAFF. The CDR3 DNA reads TGCGCCAGCAGCTTGGGGACAGGGGTGAACACTGAAGCTTTCTTT.

The chain is built from TRBV18 and TRBJ2-5; D uncertain. Germline V gene sequence: CDR1 KGHSH, CDR2 LQKENI. There are 11 residues in the CDR3. Trimming stripped 5 bases from V and 5 bases from J, with 6 bases between. CDR3 sequence: CASSRDETQYF. CDR3 nucleotide sequence: TGTGCCAGCTCAAGAGATGAGACCCAGTACTTC.

This clone was seen only once. V gene TRBV25-1 combines with J gene TRBJ2-3, with TRBD2 matching over 9 bases. J lost 0 bases, V lost 5 bases, and 6 bases had no gene match. Germline loops: CDR1 MGHDK, CDR2 SYGVNS. This CDR3 spans 16 amino acids. Written as DNA, the CDR3 is TGTGCCAGCAGTAATGAGCGGGGGGCGAGCACAGATACGCAGTATTTT. Protein sequence: CASSNERGASTDTQYF.

The chain has TRBV7-9 and TRBJ1-2; D unresolved. Germline CDR1 is SEHNR and CDR2 is FQNEAQ (reference sequence). The V end lost 1 base, the J end lost 4 bases, and 10 bases lay between the germline ends. This CDR3 contains 14 residues. CDR3: CASSLGSIIYGYTF. CDR3 DNA: TGTGCCAGCAGCTTAGGATCGATTATCTATGGCTACACCTTC.

The gene calls are TRBV27 and TRBJ2-5; D might be TRBD1 or TRBD2, each matching 5 bases. CDR3 length: 17 amino acids. CDR1 and CDR2 from the germline V gene are MNHEY and SMNVEV (reference sequence). Trimming stripped 2 bases from V and 2 bases from J, with 18 bases between. The CDR3 sequence is CASSLKGPGRLQETQYF. The DNA of the CDR3 is TGTGCCAGCAGTTTAAAGGGACCGGGACGGCTTCAAGAGACCCAGTACTTC.

The chain has TRBV4-1 and TRBJ1-2; the match to TRBD1 covers 9 bases. The CDR3 is 13 residues long. Germline values: CDR1 MGHRA, CDR2 YSYEKL. After removal of 4 bases from V and 6 bases from J, the junction contained 3 bases not matched to a gene. CDR3 nucleotides: TGCGCCAGCAGCCCGGGACAGGGAAATGGCTACACCTTC. This encodes CASSPGQGNGYTF.

This clone was recorded a few times. The genes are TRBV2 and TRBJ1-2; a weak D match, TRBD1 (6 bases). CDR3 length equals 14 residues. The germline V and J ends were trimmed by 3 bases and 6 bases, with 14 bases remaining between them. Looked up from germline, CDR1 is SNHLY and CDR2 is FYNNEI. The CDR3 DNA reads as TGTGCCAGCAGTGAGGTCAGGGGTATGAATGGCTACACCTTC. It is translated as CASSEVRGMNGYTF.

The chain links TRBV6-5 to TRBJ1-1; D not certain. V lost 0 bases, J lost 6 bases, and 14 bases lay in between. The CDR3 is 15 residues long. CDR1 is MNHEY and CDR2 is SVGAGI in the germline V gene. The CDR3 sequence: CASSYSSLVIPEAFF. The DNA for the CDR3 is TGTGCCAGCAGTTACTCGAGCCTGGTAATCCCTGAAGCTTTCTTT.

This sequence joins TRBV5-6 and TRBJ2-7; possibly TRBD1 for D (6 bases). CDR1 is SGHDT and CDR2 is YYEEEE in the germline V gene. The CDR3 totals 15 residues. V lost 6 bases and J lost 3, with 19 bases in between. The DNA of the CDR3 is TGTGCCAGCACCGCGCCGGGACAAGGCCGCTACGAGCAGTACTTC. Protein sequence: CASTAPGQGRYEQYF.

The chain carries TRBV6-5 and TRBJ2-7; D is unclear. This CDR3 spans 12 amino acids. Germline CDR1 MNHEY, CDR2 SVGAGI. The V end lost 6 bases, the J end lost 2 bases, and 8 bases lay between the germline ends. The CDR3: CASSSPPYEQYF. CDR3 in DNA: TGTGCCAGCAGCTCTCCTCCCTACGAGCAGTACTTC.

This chain uses TRBV7-9 with TRBJ2-1, with 10 bases that match TRBD2. The junction had 7 bases not matched to a gene; V was cut back by 4 bases and J by 4 bases. Germline loops: CDR1 SEHNR, CDR2 FQNEAQ (reference sequence). This CDR3 is built from 16 residues. The CDR3 loop reads CASSSPTSGAYNEQFF. The CDR3 region has the DNA TGTGCCAGCAGCTCCCCCACTAGCGGGGCTTACAATGAGCAGTTCTTC.

This chain joins TRBV9 and TRBJ1-3; no firm D call. CDR1 is SGDLS and CDR2 is YYNGEE in the germline V gene. V gave up 4 bases and J gave up 0 bases, with 8 bases separating them. The CDR3 extends over 14 amino acids. CDR3 nucleotides: TGTGCCAGCAGCCCCGACGGCTCTGGAAACACCATATATTTT. Its translation is CASSPDGSGNTIYF.

The chain's CDR3 is CSVEDLGTSGGARQETQYF. CDR3 coding DNA: TGCAGCGTTGAAGATCTGGGGACTAGCGGGGGGGCGAGGCAAGAGACCCAGTACTTC. V and J are TRBV29-1 and TRBJ2-5, with 16 nucleotides matching TRBD2. Germline V gene sequence: CDR1 SQVTM, CDR2 ANQGSEA. V shed 0 bases, J shed 2 bases, and the junction held 9 bases outside the gene matches. The CDR3 extends over 19 amino acids.